This T cell receptor beta chain appears in the sequencing data of a study of T cell responses to AZD1222 COVID-19 vaccine. Study conclusions and caveats: Two AZD1222 administrations were followed by greater Spike-specific TCR breadth and depth. White British ancestry dominated among donors, who included more females, and clonal diversity was possibly underestimated. Repertoire collection took place solely once the T cell response had peaked.

Note on this clone: What it binds is unknown.

CDR3 length equals 15 residues. V shed 5 bases and J shed 0 bases, with 11 bases lying between them. The germline CDR1 and CDR2 sequences are MDHEN and SYDVKM. TCRdb's copy holds only in-frame clones and misses some; the assay was immunoSEQ multiplex PCR. The sample carries 100,000 to 150,000 clones, 89% recorded once. This chain links TRBV28 with TRBJ2-1; no firm D call. Sequenced here: peripheral blood, sampled on day 0 of AZD1222 vaccination. This clonotype originated in an adult in good health. CDR3 bases: TGTGCCAGCAGTCCGACACCAGTCTCCTACAATGAGCAGTTCTTC. Protein sequence: CASSPTPVSYNEQFF.